This record looks at one T cell receptor (beta chain) sequence and its context. Its antigen is unknown. The CDR3 contains 13 residues. Trimming took off 4 bases at V and 2 bases at J, with 9 bases between the two ends. Germline V gene lookup returns CDR1 MDHEN and CDR2 SYDVKM. TCRdb re-analysed the 5' RACE reads in MiXCR, keeping a single row per CDR3 protein. The top ten clones hold about 1.5% of a sample with 700,000 to 950,000 distinct CDR3 sequences, approximately 13% of them seen once. This sample stems from a study of identical twins. Study-level points and caveats: For out-of-frame beta sequences, excess twin sharing was weaker. Invariant populations such as MAIT and iNKT cells could partly muddle zero-insertion analyses. Compared with models, monozygotic twins showed more out-of-frame TCR alpha sharing. The study reached conclusions through statistical analysis that was cross-sectional, not following the same donors.

Another study also made use of these data, one on yellow fever vaccine responses in identical twins.

This receptor was identified in a woman under 30 in good health. The sequencing input was PBMCs. The chain is built from TRBV28 and TRBJ2-7; unclear D gene. The CDR3 DNA is TGTGCCAGCAGTTCGATCCCCACCTACGAGCAGTACTTC. This encodes CASSSIPTYEQYF.